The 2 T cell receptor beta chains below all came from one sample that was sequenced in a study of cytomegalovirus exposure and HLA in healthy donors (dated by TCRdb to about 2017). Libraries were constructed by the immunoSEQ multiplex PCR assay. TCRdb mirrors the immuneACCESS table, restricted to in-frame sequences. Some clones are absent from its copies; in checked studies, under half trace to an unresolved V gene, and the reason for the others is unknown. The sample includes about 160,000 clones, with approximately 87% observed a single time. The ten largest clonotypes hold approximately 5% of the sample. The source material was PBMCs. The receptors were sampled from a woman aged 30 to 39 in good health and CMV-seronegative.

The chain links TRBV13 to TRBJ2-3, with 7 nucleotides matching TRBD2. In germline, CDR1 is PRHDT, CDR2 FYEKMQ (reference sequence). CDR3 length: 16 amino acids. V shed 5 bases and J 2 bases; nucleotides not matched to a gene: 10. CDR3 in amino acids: CASSPRTRAYTDTQYF. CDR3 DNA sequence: TGTGCCAGCAGCCCGCGGACTAGAGCTTACACAGATACGCAGTATTTT.

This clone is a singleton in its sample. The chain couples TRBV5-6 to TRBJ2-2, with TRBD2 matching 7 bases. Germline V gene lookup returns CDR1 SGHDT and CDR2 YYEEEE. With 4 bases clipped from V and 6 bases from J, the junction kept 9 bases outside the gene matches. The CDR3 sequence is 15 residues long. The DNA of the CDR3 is TGTGCCAGCAGCCGGACTAGAATGTTGGCCGGGGAGCTGTTTTTT. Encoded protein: CASSRTRMLAGELFF.